Below, 27 T cell receptor beta chains from the same sample are listed, as sequenced in a study of T cells in tuberculosis. Generated by immunoSEQ multiplex PCR, the TCRdb table keeps only in-frame clones and is missing some. The sample records some 40,000 clones, nearly 97% being singletons. The sequenced sample was PBMCs. The receptors here all came from a donor aged 5-35 years with latent tuberculosis or without tuberculosis infection.

This chain joins TRBV7-2 and TRBJ1-6, with D perhaps TRBD1 (5 bases). V was trimmed by 5 bases and J by 3 bases, leaving 11 bases between them. Germline loops: CDR1 SGHTA, CDR2 FQGNSA. The CDR3 sequence is 15 residues long. CDR3 nucleotides: TGTGCCAGCAGCAGCGGGGGGGTCTATAATTCACCCCTCCACTTT. Translated: CASSSGGVYNSPLHF.

The chain is built from TRBV30 and TRBJ1-3; D possibly corresponds to TRBD1 (6 bases). Trimming shortened V by 0 bases and J by 2 bases, and 8 bases separated the two germline ends. The CDR3 is made up of 14 amino acids. Germline CDR1 and CDR2: GTSNPN and SVGIG (reference sequence). The CDR3 DNA reads TGTGCCTGGAGTGTAGGGGGTACTGGAAACACCATATATTTT. Residues: CAWSVGGTGNTIYF.

The chain recombines TRBV4-1 with TRBJ2-3; TRBD2 aligns across 8 bases. The V gene's germline CDR1 is MGHRA and CDR2 YSYEKL. CDR3 length: 18 amino acids. V shed 0 bases and J 2 bases; nucleotides not matched to a gene: 10. The CDR3 DNA follows: TGCGCCAGCAGCCAAGATCGGGGGGGGGTTTTTGACACAGATACGCAGTATTTT. Protein sequence: CASSQDRGGVFDTDTQYF.

This clone occurred once. V and J are TRBV18 and TRBJ2-2, with a tentative D call TRBD2 (5 bases). This CDR3 comprises 15 residues. Germline V CDR1 and CDR2: KGHSH, LQKENI. Trimming took 2 bases from V and 6 from J, leaving 13 bases between them. CDR3 DNA sequence: TGTGCCAGCTCACCAATCTCGAGGGTAGCCGGGGAGCTGTTTTTT. Its protein is CASSPISRVAGELFF.

This clone came up a few times. This chain joins TRBV19 and TRBJ2-7; 15 nucleotides align to TRBD2. This CDR3 has 18 amino acids. With 3 bases clipped from V and 0 bases from J, the junction kept 6 bases outside the gene matches. The V gene's germline CDR1 is LNHDA and CDR2 SQIVND (reference sequence). The CDR3 DNA sequence: TGTGCCAGTAGTATGATTTGGACTAGCGGGGGGGTCTCCTACGAGCAGTACTTC. Translation: CASSMIWTSGGVSYEQYF.

The CDR3 coding sequence is TGCGCCAGCAGCCAAGACGAGGGTCCTGTGGGTTTGGCCCTCCACTTT. Protein product: CASSQDEGPVGLALHF. The chain couples TRBV4-3 to TRBJ1-6; the D is unclear. This CDR3 is built from 16 residues. Deletions cut 0 bases from V and 14 bases from J, with 20 bases between. The germline V gene encodes CDR1 LGHNA and CDR2 YSLEER.

The chain's CDR3 is CASRGTDSNTEAFF. In DNA, the CDR3 is TGTGCCAGCAGGGGGACAGATTCGAACACTGAAGCTTTCTTT. The rearrangement joins TRBV6-4 to TRBJ1-1; 7 bases are shared with TRBD1. The germline V gene has CDR1 MRHNA and CDR2 SNTAGT. Germline trimming cut 6 bases from V and 1 base from J; bases unmatched to any gene: 5. This CDR3 is built from 14 residues.

This sequence joins TRBV5-4 and TRBJ2-7, with D possibly matching TRBD2 (5 bases). The length of the CDR3 is 14 residues. Germline V gives CDR1 SGHNT, CDR2 YYREEE (reference sequence). Deletions cut 0 bases from V and 0 bases from J, with 7 bases between. The CDR3 region is CASSLEAGSYEQYF. The CDR3 bases are TGTGCCAGCAGCTTGGAGGCGGGCTCCTACGAGCAGTACTTC.

The CDR3 is CASSSGQPSTDTQYF. Written as DNA, the CDR3 is TGCGCCAGCAGCTCGGGACAGCCCAGCACAGATACGCAGTATTTT. This chain links TRBV5-1 with TRBJ2-3; 7 positions match TRBD1. V lost 3 bases to trimming and J lost 0 bases; unmatched junction nucleotides: 4. The CDR3 runs 15 residues. CDR1 and CDR2 (germline): SGHRS, YFSETQ.

The chain couples TRBV27 to TRBJ1-5, with 8 bases aligning to TRBD1. V gave up 5 bases and J gave up 4 bases; unmatched junction bases: 1. The CDR3 contains 13 residues. Germline CDR1 and CDR2: MNHEY and SMNVEV (reference sequence). CDR3 sequence (DNA): TGTGCCAGCAGTAGGACAGGGAATCAGCCCCAGCATTTT. This codes for CASSRTGNQPQHF.

This rearrangement joins TRBV28 to TRBJ2-7; a possible D gene is TRBD1 (6 bases). Deletions cut 3 bases from V and 2 bases from J, with 14 bases between. Per germline, CDR1 MDHEN and CDR2 SYDVKM. CDR3 size: 15 residues. The CDR3 DNA is TGTGCCAGCAGTTTCCCCCAGGGGTATACCTACGAGCAGTACTTC. It encodes CASSFPQGYTYEQYF.

This chain links TRBV5-1 with TRBJ1-2; D is perhaps TRBD1 (5 bases). Germline assignment: CDR1 SGHRS and CDR2 YFSETQ. The CDR3 is 15 amino acids. The V gene lost 4 bases and the J gene lost 1 base, with 14 bases spanning the gap. The CDR3 sequence is CASSIGDSLNYGYTF. Written as DNA, the CDR3 is TGCGCCAGCAGCATCGGCGACAGCCTTAACTATGGCTACACCTTC. The full variable domain, in which reference TRBV5-1 and TRBJ1-2 provide the parts outside the CDR3, is KAGVTQTPRYLIKTRGQQVTLSCSPISGHRSVSWYQQTPGQGLQFLFEYFSETQRNKGNFPGRFSGRQFSNSRSEMNVSTLELGDSALYLCASSIGDSLNYGYTFGSGTRLTVV.

The chain carries TRBV27 and TRBJ2-2; no definite D call. The germline V gene encodes CDR1 MNHEY and CDR2 SMNVEV (reference sequence). CDR3 length: 14 residues. Trimming removed 0 bases from V and 9 bases from J, with 11 bases in between. This chain's CDR3 is CASSLSGSGRELFF. The CDR3 DNA follows: TGTGCCAGCAGTTTATCCGGGTCCGGCCGGGAGCTGTTTTTT.

This chain's CDR3 is CSVGPILNTEAFF. The CDR3, as DNA: TGCAGCGTTGGGCCCATCCTTAACACTGAAGCTTTCTTT. The V call is TRBV29-1, the J call TRBJ1-1; D uncertain. Between the trimmed V and J ends, which lost 4 bases and 2 bases, there was a span of 11 bases. Germline assignment: CDR1 SQVTM and CDR2 ANQGSEA. The CDR3 extends over 13 amino acids.

The chain uses TRBV2 and TRBJ1-4, with D possibly TRBD1 on 5 matching bases. The length of the CDR3 is 15 residues. With 4 bases removed from V and 8 bases from J, the gap between germline ends came to 17 bases. CDR1 is SNHLY and CDR2 is FYNNEI in the germline V gene. The CDR3, as DNA: TGTGCCAGCAGTGTATCGGGCGCGGGGCCGGAAAAACTGTTTTTT. Residues: CASSVSGAGPEKLFF.

This chain connects TRBV30 to TRBJ2-7; 7 nucleotides agree with TRBD1. Germline V gene lookup returns CDR1 GTSNPN and CDR2 SVGIG (reference sequence). The CDR3 loop spans 15 amino acids. V dropped 5 bases and J dropped 1; count of bases not matched to a gene: 11. The DNA for the CDR3 is TGTGCCTGGGCTCCCAGACAGGGCACTTCCTACGAGCAGTACTTC. Protein product: CAWAPRQGTSYEQYF.

The V and J genes are TRBV27 and TRBJ1-2; 10 positions agree with TRBD1. The V and J ends lost 6 bases and 4 bases, in that order; junction bases with no gene match: 8. This CDR3 contains 15 residues. The germline V gene has CDR1 MNHEY and CDR2 SMNVEV (reference sequence). The CDR3 region has the DNA TGTGCCAGCAGCACCGACAGGGGGCTTCTCTATGGCTACACCTTC. This translates into CASSTDRGLLYGYTF.

The chain is built from TRBV5-1 and TRBJ1-2; D not resolved. The CDR3 is 18 residues long. CDR1 is SGHRS and CDR2 is YFSETQ in the germline V gene. V lost 0 bases, J lost 0 bases, and 18 bases lay in between. In nucleotides, the CDR3 is TGCGCCAGCAGCTTGGTTCCAGGAATGAACCCAGCTAACTATGGCTACACCTTC. Residues: CASSLVPGMNPANYGYTF.

V gene TRBV6-5 combines with J gene TRBJ1-5; weak D call: TRBD1 (5 bases). Looked up from germline, CDR1 is MNHEY and CDR2 is SVGAGI. The CDR3 contains 13 residues. Trimming left V 5 bases short and J 1 base short, with 6 bases between. The DNA of the CDR3 is TGTGCCAGCAGTCCAGGGAGCAATCAGCCCCAGCATTTT. This translates into CASSPGSNQPQHF.

Comment on this clone: Just one base apart from a much larger clone, this may be a read error. This chain joins TRBV25-1 and TRBJ1-1; TRBD1 aligns across 7 bases. In germline, CDR1 is MGHDK, CDR2 SYGVNS. V shed 3 bases and J 0 bases; nucleotides not matched to a gene: 13. The CDR3 consists of 18 residues. Here the CDR3 reads CASSDHTGTDSMNTEAFF. The DNA for the CDR3 is TGTGCCAGCAGTGATCACACCGGGACAGATAGCATGAACACTGAAGCTTTCTTT.

The J gene is TRBJ1-1, the V gene TRBV29-1; unclear D gene. The CDR3 extends over 15 amino acids. V lost 1 base, J lost 1 base, and 13 bases lay in between. CDR1 is SQVTM, CDR2 ANQGSEA, per germline. The DNA of the CDR3 is TGCAGCGTTGAAGGGATCGGAGGATCGAACACTGAAGCTTTCTTT. This encodes CSVEGIGGSNTEAFF.

The CDR3 region is CAVSQDSNQPQHF. For the CDR3, the DNA is TGTGCCGTCTCACAGGATAGCAATCAGCCCCAGCATTTT. The chain employs TRBV2 and TRBJ1-5; D might be TRBD1 (5 bases). CDR1 SNHLY and CDR2 FYNNEI come from the germline V gene. The CDR3 has 13 residues. V was shortened by 11 bases and J by 0 bases, with 11 bases between the two germline ends.

The V and J genes are TRBV5-1 and TRBJ2-2, with 9 bases identical to TRBD1. CDR1 is SGHRS and CDR2 is YFSETQ in the germline V gene. The CDR3 length is 17 residues. V trimming: 0 bases; J trimming: 4 bases; junction bases outside the gene matches: 7. CDR3 bases: TGCGCCAGCAGCTTGGCCCTCCGACAGGGGGTCACCGGGGAGCTGTTTTTT. Translating gives CASSLALRQGVTGELFF.

The chain is built from TRBV19 and TRBJ1-5; possible D gene TRBD1, 6 bases. The CDR3 runs to 16 residues. Trimming removed 4 bases from V and 6 bases from J, with 19 bases in between. Per germline, CDR1 LNHDA and CDR2 SQIVND (reference sequence). The CDR3 is CASSTLGGGSGQPQHF. The CDR3 nucleotides read TGTGCCAGTAGTACCCTCGGTGGGGGCTCGGGTCAGCCCCAGCATTTT. The variable domain in full, with the rest retrieved from reference TRBV19 and TRBJ1-5, is DGGITQSPKYLFRKEGQNVTLSCEQNLNHDAMYWYRQDPGQGLRLIYYSQIVNDFQKGDIAEGYSVSREKKESFPLTVTSAQKNPTAFYLCASSTLGGGSGQPQHFGDGTRLSIL.

This chain uses TRBV27 with TRBJ2-1, with a tentative D call TRBD2 (7 bases). The CDR3 consists of 17 residues. Trimming removed 3 bases at V and 4 bases at J, with 19 bases between. Germline CDR1 reads MNHEY; CDR2 reads SMNVEV (reference sequence). CDR3 protein: CASSFEGGGDTYNEQFF. CDR3 nucleotides: TGTGCCAGCAGTTTTGAGGGGGGGGGCGATACTTACAATGAGCAGTTCTTC.

V is TRBV6-4 and J is TRBJ1-1; 8 bases fit TRBD1. Trimming at V came to 4 bases and at J to 8 bases, leaving 9 bases not matched to a gene. Germline V gene data show CDR1 as MRHNA and CDR2 as SNTAGT. The CDR3 sequence is 14 residues long. CDR3 residues: CASSVSGGAAEAFF. The DNA for the CDR3 is TGTGCCAGCAGTGTTTCAGGGGGCGCGGCCGAAGCTTTCTTT.

The CDR3 is CASSVDWRNSYEQYF. CDR3 nucleotides: TGTGCCAGCAGCGTAGATTGGCGGAACTCCTACGAGCAGTACTTC. This sequence joins TRBV9 and TRBJ2-7; no reliable D call. Trimming pared 0 bases from V and 0 bases from J, leaving 10 bases between. Germline-derived CDR1 and CDR2 are SGDLS and YYNGEE. The length of the CDR3 is 15 residues.